A single sample is the source of the 7 T cell receptor beta chains below, sequenced in a study of human T cells and chemical hapten exposure. TCRdb re-derived calls from the RACE reads in MiXCR, one entry per CDR3 protein. The sample carries approximately 80,000 distinct CDR3 sequences, about 9.4% recorded once. Documented time point: patch test 2, 6 weeks after DPC sensitization. Treatment in this sample: therapeutic diphenylcyclopropenone sensitization with weekly scalp DPC. Here the sequenced sample was whole blood, taken in connection with sensitization to the hapten diphenylcyclopropenone (DPC). All receptors come from a woman in her fifties or sixties with alopecia areata. Some clones in this sample may be carry-over from other donors' samples.

This clonotype appeared many times. The chain couples TRBV5-1 to TRBJ2-3; 8 bases map to TRBD2. V gave up 0 bases and J gave up 0 bases; unmatched junction bases: 18. This CDR3 is 21 amino acids long. The germline V gene has CDR1 SGHRS and CDR2 YFSETQ. The CDR3 reads CASSLAPGRSGSLRSTDTQYF. In DNA form, the CDR3 reads TGCGCCAGCAGCTTGGCCCCGGGTAGAAGCGGGAGCCTTAGGAGCACAGATACGCAGTATTTT.

The gene calls are TRBV7-2 and TRBJ2-7; D tentatively fits TRBD1 or TRBD2 (5 bases each). V lost 1 base, J lost 4 bases, and 14 bases lay in between. Per the germline V gene, CDR1 is SGHTA and CDR2 is FQGNSA. This CDR3 is 15 amino acids long. CDR3 coding DNA: TGTGCCAGCAGCTTAGTACCCGGGGCTGGGTACGAGCAGTACTTC. It codes for CASSLVPGAGYEQYF.

In its sample, this clonotype was seen many times. The rearrangement links TRBV7-9 to TRBJ2-4; D might be TRBD1 (6 bases). Germline V gene lookup returns CDR1 SEHNR and CDR2 FQNEAQ (reference sequence). The CDR3 length is 15 residues. V lost 1 base to trimming and J lost 6 bases, with 13 bases between them. CDR3 loop: CASSLDAGVANIQYF. The CDR3 coding sequence is TGTGCCAGCAGCTTAGACGCAGGGGTAGCAAACATTCAGTACTTC.

In its sample, this clonotype was seen a few times. This rearrangement joins TRBV5-4 to TRBJ2-1; no reliable D call. Germline CDR1 reads SGHNT; CDR2 reads YYREEE (reference sequence). The CDR3 sequence is 12 residues long. Between the trimmed V and J ends, which lost 2 bases and 10 bases, there was a span of 10 bases. CDR3 sequence reads: CASSFLALEQFF. In DNA form, the CDR3 reads TGTGCCAGCAGCTTCCTGGCCCTCGAGCAGTTCTTC.

CDR3 region: CASSPPRGGPSEAFF. For the CDR3, the DNA is TGTGCCAGCAGTCCTCCTCGGGGAGGGCCCTCTGAAGCTTTCTTT. The chain carries TRBV6-2 or TRBV6-3 and TRBJ1-1; no definite D call. CDR3 length: 15 residues. V was shortened by 5 bases and J by 6 bases, with 19 bases between the two germline ends. Per the germline V gene, CDR1 is MNHEY and CDR2 is SVGEGT.

This clonotype appeared many times. This sequence joins TRBV5-1 and TRBJ1-2, with D possibly TRBD1 on 6 matching bases. Germline CDR1 and CDR2: SGHRS and YFSETQ. The V and J ends lost 7 bases and 4 bases respectively, with 17 bases between them. The CDR3 loop spans 14 amino acids. The CDR3 spells CASANGGPGYGYTF. In nucleotides, the CDR3 is TGCGCCAGCGCCAACGGGGGGCCAGGCTATGGCTACACCTTC.

This clonotype showed up many times. The chain recombines TRBV4-3 with TRBJ2-1; unclear D gene. CDR1 and CDR2 from the germline V gene are LGHNA and YSLEER. V lost 1 base to trimming and J lost 7 bases, with 14 bases between them. CDR3 length equals 15 residues. CDR3 protein: CASSQVSAIRNEQFF. The DNA of the CDR3 is TGCGCCAGCAGCCAAGTGTCAGCCATACGGAATGAGCAGTTCTTC.